What follows are 8 T cell receptor beta chains derived from one specimen sequenced in a study of cytotoxic CD8 clonotypes in ibrutinib-treated CLL. TCRdb's table, derived via immunoSEQ multiplex PCR, lists solely in-frame clones and lacks some. The sample has some 200,000 clones, nearly 80% seen once. The sequencing used PBMCs, collected after 12 months of ibrutinib treatment. These receptors came from a human donor with chronic lymphocytic leukemia.

The chain links TRBV19 to TRBJ2-1, with D unresolved. V lost 6 bases, J lost 0 bases, and 6 bases lay in between. Germline lookup yields CDR1 LNHDA and CDR2 SQIVND (reference sequence). There are 13 residues in the CDR3. CDR3 bases: TGTGCCAGTAGGGGGAACTCCTACAATGAGCAGTTCTTC. Translation: CASRGNSYNEQFF. Together with reference TRBV19 and TRBJ2-1, the CDR3 gives the full variable domain: DGGITQSPKYLFRKEGQNVTLSCEQNLNHDAMYWYRQDPGQGLRLIYYSQIVNDFQKGDIAEGYSVSREKKESFPLTVTSAQKNPTAFYLCASRGNSYNEQFFGPGTRLTVL.

The V and J genes are TRBV2 and TRBJ2-3; D is tentatively TRBD1 or TRBD2 (7 bases each). In germline, CDR1 is SNHLY, CDR2 FYNNEI. The CDR3 consists of 13 residues. Trimming stripped 8 bases from V and 6 bases from J, with 15 bases between. CDR3 sequence (DNA): TGTGCCAGCTGGGAGGGGGCCGCGGATACGCAGTATTTT. Translation gives CASWEGAADTQYF.

This clone was seen only once. The genes are TRBV5-1 and TRBJ2-1, with 9 bases matching TRBD2. CDR3 length: 15 residues. Germline values: CDR1 SGHRS, CDR2 YFSETQ. The trim removed 0 bases at V and 10 bases at J, leaving 8 bases unmatched. CDR3 nucleotides: TGCGCCAGCAGCTTGGCCGGGACTAGCCCTCAAGAGCAGTTCTTC. It codes for CASSLAGTSPQEQFF.

This clone was observed a handful of times. This chain links TRBV5-1 with TRBJ2-7; a possible D gene is TRBD1 (6 bases). Trimming removed 3 bases from V and 2 bases from J, with 12 bases in between. The CDR3 totals 14 residues. Germline lookup yields CDR1 SGHRS and CDR2 YFSETQ. The CDR3, as DNA: TGCGCCAGCAGCTCAGGGGTCCCGACCTACGAGCAGTACTTC. Translating gives CASSSGVPTYEQYF.

V gene TRBV7-9 combines with J gene TRBJ2-3; 12 bases map to TRBD2. CDR1 and CDR2 (germline): SEHNR, FQNEAQ (reference sequence). V lost 5 bases, J lost 3 bases, and 3 bases stayed unmatched. This CDR3 is built from 15 residues. The CDR3 DNA reads as TGTGCCAGCAGCGGGGGGACTAGCGGGACAGATACGCAGTATTTT. Amino acids: CASSGGTSGTDTQYF.

The chain uses TRBV11-2 and TRBJ2-1, with 9 bases aligning to TRBD2. Germline CDR1 SGHAT, CDR2 FQNNGV. The V and J ends lost 5 bases and 2 bases, in that order; junction bases with no gene match: 7. The length of the CDR3 is 16 residues. The CDR3 coding sequence is TGTGCCAGCAGCCCCTCTGCGGGAGGGGCCTACAATGAGCAGTTCTTC. Translation: CASSPSAGGAYNEQFF. Drawing the rest from reference TRBV11-2 and TRBJ2-1, the complete variable domain is EAGVAQSPRYKIIEKRQSVAFWCNPISGHATLYWYQQILGQGPKLLIQFQNNGVVDDSQLPKDRFSAERLKGVDSTLKIQPAKLEDSAVYLCASSPSAGGAYNEQFFGPGTRLTVL.

The chain is built from TRBV6-7 and TRBJ1-4; D perhaps matches TRBD1 (6 bases). TRBV6-7 is an open reading frame, and its role is uncertain. This CDR3 region has 15 residues. The ends were cut back, 2 bases at V and 3 bases at J, with 10 bases in the middle. This CDR3 is CASSYTGTPNEKLFF. The CDR3 region has the DNA TGTGCCAGCAGTTACACAGGGACCCCTAATGAAAAACTGTTTTTT.

V usage is TRBV7-8 and J usage is TRBJ2-1; TRBD2 aligns across 7 bases. There are 11 residues in the CDR3. The germline CDR1 and CDR2 sequences are SGHVS and FQNEAQ. Unmatched junction bases numbered 1, after V lost 5 bases and J lost 9 bases. Written as DNA, the CDR3 is TGTGCCAGCAGCCCGGGGGGTGAGCAGTTCTTC. The encoded protein is CASSPGGEQFF.